These T cell receptor beta chains were read from a single sample in a study of blood T cell repertoires in COVID-19. Repertoires were generated with immunoSEQ multiplex PCR, while TCRdb's copy carries only in-frame clones and drops some. The sample has roughly 200,000 clones, roughly 82% seen once. The sample consisted of PBMCs or T cells enriched from blood (not recorded which). The receptors were gathered from a woman aged 60 to 75 with acute COVID-19. Each CDR3 is given with its conserved first and last residue. A D gene is named only where the DNA matches it firmly. Size is stated for part of the rows, as once, few or many counts, or as a class when the clone is expanded.

DNA: TGTGCCAGCAGCCCAGCGGGGGGGATATACAATGAGCAGTTCTTC
CDR3: CASSPAGGIYNEQFF
J: TRBJ2-1
length: 15
D: TRBD2
V: TRBV9
size: .

DNA: TGTGCCAGCAGTTTAGGTTTTTTATCTCCGGCTAGCGGGGGCACAGATACGCAGTATTTT
CDR3: CASSLGFLSPASGGTDTQYF
J: TRBJ2-3
length: 20
D: TRBD2
V: TRBV27
size: .

DNA: TGTGCCAGCAGCCAACTACCCCCGGGACTAGCGGGAGGTCGGGAGACCCAGTACTTC
CDR3: CASSQLPPGLAGGRETQYF
J: TRBJ2-5
length: 19
D: TRBD2
V: TRBV3-1/TRBV3-2
size: .

DNA: TGCGCCAGCAGCTTGACAGGGGTAGGAGAGACCCAGTACTTC
CDR3: CASSLTGVGETQYF
J: TRBJ2-5
length: 14
D: TRBD1
V: TRBV5-1
size: .

DNA: TGTGCCAGCTACGTCAAGGGGGTGCCGTCCTACGAGCAGTACTTC
CDR3: CASYVKGVPSYEQYF
J: TRBJ2-7
length: 15
D: .
V: TRBV6-5
size: .

DNA: TGTGCCAGCAGGACTGGACAGGGCGGGGAAAAACTGTTTTTT
CDR3: CASRTGQGGEKLFF
J: TRBJ1-4
length: 14
D: TRBD1
V: TRBV7-2
size: few

DNA: TGTGCCAGCAGTTTACGACAGGGGGGCACCGGGGAGCTGTTTTTT
CDR3: CASSLRQGGTGELFF
J: TRBJ2-2
length: 15
D: TRBD1
V: TRBV28
size: .

DNA: TGTGCCAGCAGCCCCGGCCTAGCGGGAGTGATGAATGAGCAGTTCTTC
CDR3: CASSPGLAGVMNEQFF
J: TRBJ2-1
length: 16
D: .
V: TRBV21-1
size: .

DNA: TGTGCCAGCAGCCCCCAGTGGAGGGGAAAACAAGAGACCCAGTACTTC
CDR3: CASSPQWRGKQETQYF
J: TRBJ2-5
length: 16
D: .
V: TRBV7-2
size: .

DNA: TGCGCCAGCAGCAGACAAGTAAACACTGAAGCTTTCTTT
CDR3: CASSRQVNTEAFF
J: TRBJ1-1
length: 13
D: .
V: TRBV5-1
size: .

DNA: TGTGCCATCAAGAAGGGGGCAGGTGAAAAACTGTTTTTT
CDR3: CAIKKGAGEKLFF
J: TRBJ1-4
length: 13
D: TRBD1
V: TRBV10-3
size: .

DNA: TGTGCCAGCAGCCTACGGGGTGCCAGCGGAGAAAAACTGTTTTTT
CDR3: CASSLRGASGEKLFF
J: TRBJ1-4
length: 15
D: .
V: TRBV3-1/TRBV3-2
size: .

DNA: TGTGCCAGTAGTATGACAGGGGGGGCAGATACGCAGTATTTT
CDR3: CASSMTGGADTQYF
J: TRBJ2-3
length: 14
D: TRBD1
V: TRBV19
size: .

DNA: TGTGCCGGTAGACAGGATTCCTACGAGCAGTACTTC
CDR3: CAGRQDSYEQYF
J: TRBJ2-7
length: 12
D: .
V: TRBV7-9
size: .

DNA: TGTGCCATCACTTCTCGGGAGGGCTCCTACAATGAGCAGTTCTTC
CDR3: CAITSREGSYNEQFF
J: TRBJ2-1
length: 15
D: TRBD2
V: TRBV10-3
size: .

DNA: TGTGCCAGCTCACCGGGACAGGGGAACAATGAGCAGTTCTTC
CDR3: CASSPGQGNNEQFF
J: TRBJ2-1
length: 14
D: TRBD1
V: TRBV18
size: .

DNA: TGTGCCAGCAGTGGACAGTTTAACACTGAAGCTTTCTTT
CDR3: CASSGQFNTEAFF
J: TRBJ1-1
length: 13
D: .
V: TRBV5-4
size: .

DNA: TGTGCCAGCAGACCTACGACAGGCGTGAGAAATGAGCAGTTCTTC
CDR3: CASRPTTGVRNEQFF
J: TRBJ2-1
length: 15
D: .
V: TRBV3-1/TRBV3-2
size: .

DNA: TGTGCCAGCAGTCGTCAGGGCGGGAGGGGGTACAATGAGCAGTTCTTC
CDR3: CASSRQGGRGYNEQFF
J: TRBJ2-1
length: 16
D: TRBD2
V: TRBV2
size: .

DNA: TGCGCCAGCAGCACTCGACTAGCGGGAGTAGGGGAGCTGTTTTTT
CDR3: CASSTRLAGVGELFF
J: TRBJ2-2
length: 15
D: TRBD2
V: TRBV5-1
size: .

DNA: TGTGCCAGCAGTGAAAGAGGGGTAGGACAGGGATCCGATGAGCAGTTCTTC
CDR3: CASSERGVGQGSDEQFF
J: TRBJ2-1
length: 17
D: TRBD1
V: TRBV25-1
size: .

DNA: TGCGCCAGCAGTGCCGAGCGGGGTGGCTTTCAGCAGTTCTTC
CDR3: CASSAERGGFQQFF
J: TRBJ2-1
length: 14
D: TRBD2
V: TRBV10-2
size: .

DNA: TGTGCCAGCTCACCAAGCGGGGCTATGTCAGATACGCAGTATTTT
CDR3: CASSPSGAMSDTQYF
J: TRBJ2-3
length: 15
D: TRBD2
V: TRBV18
size: .

DNA: TGTGCCAGCGGTGCGCAGGGTGGAACCGGGGAGCTGTTTTTT
CDR3: CASGAQGGTGELFF
J: TRBJ2-2
length: 14
D: .
V: TRBV2
size: few

DNA: TGTGCCAGCTCACTTAGACAGAACAATGAGCAGTTCTTC
CDR3: CASSLRQNNEQFF
J: TRBJ2-1
length: 13
D: .
V: TRBV18
size: .

DNA: TGTGCCAGCAGTCCCCAAGGACTGGGTACTGAAGCTTTCTTT
CDR3: CASSPQGLGTEAFF
J: TRBJ1-1
length: 14
D: .
V: TRBV6-6
size: .

DNA: TGTGCCAGCAGCCAAGGATCAACTAGCGGCACAGATACGCAGTATTTT
CDR3: CASSQGSTSGTDTQYF
J: TRBJ2-3
length: 16
D: TRBD2
V: TRBV3-1/TRBV3-2
size: .

DNA: TGTGCCAGCAGCGTAGTGGGGACAGCCACCGGGGAGCTGTTTTTT
CDR3: CASSVVGTATGELFF
J: TRBJ2-2
length: 15
D: TRBD1
V: TRBV9
size: .

DNA: TGTGCCTGGAGTGGGAAACAGGGGGCTGGTTATTCACCCCTCCACTTT
CDR3: CAWSGKQGAGYSPLHF
J: TRBJ1-6
length: 16
D: TRBD1
V: TRBV30
size: .

DNA: TGTGCCAGCAGTTACGCCAACACGAACTATGGCTACACCTTC
CDR3: CASSYANTNYGYTF
J: TRBJ1-2
length: 14
D: .
V: TRBV6-2/TRBV6-3
size: .

DNA: TGTGCCAGCAGCTCGGACAGGGTGAACACCGGGGAGCTGTTTTTT
CDR3: CASSSDRVNTGELFF
J: TRBJ2-2
length: 15
D: TRBD1
V: TRBV7-9
size: few

DNA: TGTGCCAGTAGTGGCGACAGGGGGGCTCCAAGGGCCAACGTCCTGACTTTC
CDR3: CASSGDRGAPRANVLTF
J: TRBJ2-6
length: 17
D: TRBD1
V: TRBV19
size: .

DNA: TGTGCCAGCAGTGAACCGGGACAGAACTATGGCTACACCTTC
CDR3: CASSEPGQNYGYTF
J: TRBJ1-2
length: 14
D: TRBD1
V: TRBV25-1
size: .

DNA: TGTGCCAGCAGCGTGGGCGGGAGATGGAACCAAGAGACCCAGTACTTC
CDR3: CASSVGGRWNQETQYF
J: TRBJ2-5
length: 16
D: TRBD2
V: TRBV9
size: .

DNA: TGTGCCAGCAGAATACAGGGTACACAGCCCCAGCATTTT
CDR3: CASRIQGTQPQHF
J: TRBJ1-5
length: 13
D: .
V: TRBV12-3/TRBV12-4
size: .

DNA: TGTGCCAGCAGCTTAGCGGCAGGGGGGTTGGACAATGAGCAGTTCTTC
CDR3: CASSLAAGGLDNEQFF
J: TRBJ2-1
length: 16
D: .
V: TRBV11-2
size: .

DNA: TGTGCCAGCAGCTGGCGGCGGGGGAACGAGCAGTACTTC
CDR3: CASSWRRGNEQYF
J: TRBJ2-7
length: 13
D: TRBD2
V: TRBV7-2
size: .

DNA: TGTGCCAGCAGCTTAGCGATCCTAGCGGGAGAGGTCAATGAGCAGTTCTTC
CDR3: CASSLAILAGEVNEQFF
J: TRBJ2-1
length: 17
D: TRBD2
V: TRBV7-6
size: .

DNA: TGTGCCAGCAGATGGACAGGGGGGAATGAGCAGTTCTTC
CDR3: CASRWTGGNEQFF
J: TRBJ2-1
length: 13
D: TRBD1
V: TRBV5-4
size: .

DNA: TGTGCCAGCAGCCTATCTAGCGGGCCCCGCAATGAGCAGTTCTTC
CDR3: CASSLSSGPRNEQFF
J: TRBJ2-1
length: 15
D: TRBD2
V: TRBV11-3
size: .

DNA: TGTGCCAGCAGCTATCCGGGACAGGGGGCGAACGGCTACACCTTC
CDR3: CASSYPGQGANGYTF
J: TRBJ1-2
length: 15
D: TRBD1
V: TRBV3-1/TRBV3-2
size: .

DNA: TGTGCCAGCAGTTCCTGGAGTGGAGGGGGCGCAGGCGAGACCCAGTACTTC
CDR3: CASSSWSGGGAGETQYF
J: TRBJ2-5
length: 17
D: .
V: TRBV6-2/TRBV6-3
size: .

DNA: TGTGCCAGTATTGCGACAGAACTTAGCAATCAGCCCCAGCATTTT
CDR3: CASIATELSNQPQHF
J: TRBJ1-5
length: 15
D: .
V: TRBV19
size: few

DNA: TGTGCCAGCAGTTACGGACAGCGCCAAGAGACCCAGTACTTC
CDR3: CASSYGQRQETQYF
J: TRBJ2-5
length: 14
D: .
V: TRBV7-2
size: few

DNA: TGTGCCATCAGTGAAACCGGGGTAGAAGAAAAACTGTTTTTT
CDR3: CAISETGVEEKLFF
J: TRBJ1-4
length: 14
D: .
V: TRBV10-3
size: .

DNA: TGTGCCAGCAGTTTTGCAGGGGGCGCGAGAGGCTACACCTTC
CDR3: CASSFAGGARGYTF
J: TRBJ1-2
length: 14
D: TRBD1
V: TRBV27
size: .

DNA: TGTGCCAGTAGTACCTTGGGGCAGGGCTCCTACAATGAGCAGTTCTTC
CDR3: CASSTLGQGSYNEQFF
J: TRBJ2-1
length: 16
D: .
V: TRBV19
size: .

DNA: TGTGCCAGCAGTGAAGTGGACAGGGGCCGAAAGAGTGGGGAGACCCAGTACTTC
CDR3: CASSEVDRGRKSGETQYF
J: TRBJ2-5
length: 18
D: TRBD1
V: TRBV2
size: .

DNA: TGTGCCAGCAGTCTAGCGGGGGGGCCAGATACGCAGTATTTT
CDR3: CASSLAGGPDTQYF
J: TRBJ2-3
length: 14
D: TRBD2
V: TRBV28
size: .